The T cell receptor beta chain under discussion was sequenced for a study of blood T cell repertoires in COVID-19. Study information: Sites in the United States, Italy and Spain provided acute and convalescent COVID-19 samples. In each case, the material was cDNA or gDNA derived from T cells, B-cell-depleted T cells, or PBMCs.

The CDR3 loop spans 16 amino acids. Germline CDR1 is SEHNR and CDR2 is FQNEAQ (reference sequence). Between the trimmed V and J ends, which lost 0 bases and 0 bases, there was a span of 8 bases. In the study's own analysis: Reference gene primer amplification in the assay estimated nucleated cell counts. Profiled with immunoSEQ multiplex PCR; TCRdb holds only in-frame clones, not every one. From that table come the V and J calls and clone size; the DNA was used to work out D and trimming. The sample has 100,000 to 150,000 clones; around 88% are singletons. The chain recombines TRBV7-9 with TRBJ1-4; no reliable D call. The sequenced sample consisted of peripheral blood. The clonotype comes from a man between 50 and 59 years old with acute or convalescent COVID-19. CDR3 sequence reads: CASSLAVSATNEKLFF. For the CDR3, the DNA is TGTGCCAGCAGCTTAGCTGTCAGTGCAACTAATGAAAAACTGTTTTTT.